This T cell receptor beta chain was recovered during a study of cytomegalovirus exposure and HLA in healthy donors. For this clone: What it binds is unknown.

With 0 bases clipped from V and 6 bases from J, the junction kept 13 bases outside the gene matches. This CDR3 has 17 amino acids. CDR1 and CDR2 (germline): SGDLS, YYNGEE. The donors comprised healthy bone marrow donors. The PCR contained 60 Vbeta and 13 Jbeta primers. The method was immunoSEQ multiplex PCR; TCRdb's version includes in-frame clones alone and lacks a portion of them. Counted here are some 250,000 clones, approximately 80% occurring once; the ten biggest clones make up less than 9%. Study results and limitations: Most TCR beta V segments were productive about 87% or about 30% of the time in an earlier analysis. According to a later analysis, donors in an Asian-associated ancestry cluster reportedly had fewer N-insertions than the roughly 670-donor mean.

Sample: PBMCs. This clonotype originated in an older woman in good health and CMV-seropositive. The chain joins TRBV9 to TRBJ2-3; 7 positions agree with TRBD2. DNA of the CDR3: TGTGCCAGCAGCGTAGAAGCTAGCGGATTCTCGGGCGATACGCAGTATTTT. It codes for CASSVEASGFSGDTQYF. Complete variable domain (other parts from reference TRBV9 and TRBJ2-3): DSGVTQTPKHLITATGQRVTLRCSPRSGDLSVYWYQQSLDQGLQFLIQYYNGEERAKGNILERFSAQQFPDLHSELNLSSLELGDSALYFCASSVEASGFSGDTQYFGPGTRLTVL.